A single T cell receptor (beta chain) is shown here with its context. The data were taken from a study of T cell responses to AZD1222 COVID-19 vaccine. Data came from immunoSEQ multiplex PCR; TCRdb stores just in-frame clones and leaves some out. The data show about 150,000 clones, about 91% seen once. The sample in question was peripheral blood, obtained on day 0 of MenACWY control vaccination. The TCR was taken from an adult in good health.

In nucleotides, the CDR3 is TGTGCCTGGAGTGTATACCCACATGAGCAGTTCTTC. This gives the protein CAWSVYPHEQFF. This chain uses TRBV30 with TRBJ2-1, with D hard to call. CDR3 length equals 12 residues. Germline CDR1 reads GTSNPN; CDR2 reads SVGIG (reference sequence). V was trimmed by 0 bases and J by 8 bases, leaving 8 bases between them.